The clone carrying this TCR beta chain was seen a handful of times. Its antigen is not known. These data come from a study of beta chain features in type 1 diabetes. Looking at the study overall: What patients shared with healthy donors was a similar profile of age, gender and cell yields. Examination covered under 110 million sorted cells spanning all samples.

The investigators reverse transcribed all of the isolated RNA, so they sequenced expressed TCRB transcripts. The method was immunoSEQ multiplex PCR; TCRdb's version includes in-frame clones alone and lacks a portion of them. In the table there are 50,000 to 70,000 clones, around 50% of which are singletons. Points from the study as a whole: A potential PCR bias toward shorter templates would be equal in patient and control samples. A definitive answer on HLA type influencing TCRB rearrangement was not reached here. All four CD4+ subsets of Type 1 diabetes patients contained TCRB CDR3s that were moderately but significantly shorter.

The sequenced sample was Tregs from blood. The TCR comes from a woman aged 40 to 50 with type 1 diabetes.

The CDR3 protein is CASSQAEGRVTGINYGYTF. As DNA, the CDR3 is TGTGCCAGCAGCCAAGCGGAGGGCAGGGTGACCGGCATAAACTATGGCTACACCTTC. V and J are TRBV4-2 and TRBJ1-2; tentatively, D is TRBD1 (5 bases). Trimming removed 1 base at V and 2 bases at J, with 23 bases between. The germline gives CDR1 LGHNA, CDR2 YNFKEQ. The CDR3 loop spans 19 amino acids.